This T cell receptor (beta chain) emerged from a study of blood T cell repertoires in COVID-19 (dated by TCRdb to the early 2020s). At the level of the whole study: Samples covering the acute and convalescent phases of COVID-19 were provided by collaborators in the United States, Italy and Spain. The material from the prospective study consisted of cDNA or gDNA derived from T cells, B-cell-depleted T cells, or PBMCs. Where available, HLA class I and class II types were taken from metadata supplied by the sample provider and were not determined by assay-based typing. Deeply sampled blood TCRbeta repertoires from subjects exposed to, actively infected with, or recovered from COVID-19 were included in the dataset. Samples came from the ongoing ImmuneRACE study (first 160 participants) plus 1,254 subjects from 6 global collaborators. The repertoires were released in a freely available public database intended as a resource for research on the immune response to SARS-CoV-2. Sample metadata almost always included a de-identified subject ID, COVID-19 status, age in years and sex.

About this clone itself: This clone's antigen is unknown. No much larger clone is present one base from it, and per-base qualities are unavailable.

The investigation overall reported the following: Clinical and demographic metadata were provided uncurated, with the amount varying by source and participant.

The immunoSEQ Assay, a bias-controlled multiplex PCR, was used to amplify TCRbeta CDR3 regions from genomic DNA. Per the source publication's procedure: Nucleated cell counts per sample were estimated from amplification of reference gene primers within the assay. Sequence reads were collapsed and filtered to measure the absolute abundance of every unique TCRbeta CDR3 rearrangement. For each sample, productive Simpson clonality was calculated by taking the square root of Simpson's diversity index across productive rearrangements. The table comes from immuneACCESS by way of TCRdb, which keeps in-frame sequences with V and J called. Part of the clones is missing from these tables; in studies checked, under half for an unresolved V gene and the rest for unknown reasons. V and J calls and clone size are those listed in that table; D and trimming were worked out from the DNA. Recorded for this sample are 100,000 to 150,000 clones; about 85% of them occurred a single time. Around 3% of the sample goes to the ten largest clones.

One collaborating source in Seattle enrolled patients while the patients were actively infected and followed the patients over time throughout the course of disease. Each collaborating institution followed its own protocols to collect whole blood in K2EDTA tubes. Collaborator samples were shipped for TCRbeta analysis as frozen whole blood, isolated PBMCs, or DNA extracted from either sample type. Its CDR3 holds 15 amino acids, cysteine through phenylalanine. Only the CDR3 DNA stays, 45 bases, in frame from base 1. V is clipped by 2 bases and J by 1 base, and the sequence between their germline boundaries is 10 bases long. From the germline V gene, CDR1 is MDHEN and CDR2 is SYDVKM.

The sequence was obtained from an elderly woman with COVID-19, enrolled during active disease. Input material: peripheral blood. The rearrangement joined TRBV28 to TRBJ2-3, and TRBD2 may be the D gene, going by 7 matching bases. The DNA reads TGTGCCAGCAGTTTAAGGGGGGGTGGCACAGATACGCAGTATTTT. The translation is CASSLRGGGTDTQYF.